Sequencing of this T cell receptor beta chain was carried out in a study of cytomegalovirus exposure and HLA in healthy donors (dated by TCRdb to 2016 to 2017). Background for the entire study: The 666 repertoires of the first cohort and the 95 to 150 validation repertoires were produced on the same platform, according to a later analysis. To predict cytomegalovirus infection status, the study brought together high-throughput TCR immunosequencing, statistical association of individual TCRs with disease status, and machine learning. The study aimed to test whether cataloging public T cell receptors could reveal signatures of past pathogen exposure. Along with the roughly 670-subject first cohort, a separate validation cohort of over a hundred different subjects was used. General findings and caveats noted by the study authors: The classifier was reported to diagnose cytomegalovirus status with high specificity and sensitivity in both the original and validation cohorts. A later analysis lacked HLA typing for the validation cohort, so it scored co-occurrence in that cohort across all 130 or so repertoires. The study gave a list of about 160 TCR beta chains associated with cytomegalovirus. In vitro tests confirmed that a few of the cytomegalovirus-associated TCR beta chains recognize cytomegalovirus antigens. While some public TCRs were present in many individuals, most TCR sequences turned up only very rarely across donors. A later analysis found that TCRs clustered in the first cohort also tended to co-occur in the roughly 120 validation repertoires, with roughly 95% of cluster scores above 0. The authors suggested that the approach could potentially be extended to other disease states and immunological phenotypes.

In regard to this clone: The specificity of this receptor is unknown. Per-base quality was not reported, and no clone a single base away is much larger than it.

The donors were included in the validation cohort of 120 subjects, a group kept apart from the roughly 670-subject first cohort. V is pared back by 4 bases and J by 0 bases, with 13 bases lying between the germline termini. The germline V gene gives CDR1 as SGHRS and CDR2 as YFSETQ. CDR3 length: 15 amino acids, cysteine to phenylalanine. Just the 45-base CDR3 DNA is kept, in frame starting at base 1. The library relied on the immunoSEQ multiplex PCR assay. In the source study's methods: A statistical classification framework was built for diagnosing cytomegalovirus status from the catalog of TCR beta chain sequences. TCRdb provides this immuneACCESS table in a form limited to in-frame rearrangements. Some clones are lacking; in checked studies, under half of them reflect an unresolved V gene, and why the rest are absent is not known. The V and J calls and clone size come from that table; D and trimming were worked out from the DNA. In this sample the table shows about 120,000 clones, roughly 90% of which occur a single time. 6% to 7% of the sample is in the top ten clones.

The source is a woman between 18 and 30 years old in good health and CMV-seropositive. The chain uses TRBV5-1 and TRBJ1-2, with no confidently assigned D gene. The sample consisted of PBMCs. The nucleotides are TGCGCCAGCAGCCCCGCAGGATTAGCTAACTATGGCTACACCTTC. Translated, this is CASSPAGLANYGYTF.